This T cell receptor beta chain originates from a study of human T cells and chemical hapten exposure. Overall study: Minor volume differences among pooled libraries chiefly drove per-sample TCR yield variation. Study-wide results and caveats: TCRs at high frequency, those above 1 in 1000, did not change with DPC sensitization. More PT1 expanded TCRs went with higher patch test scores.

Time point reported: patch test 2, 6 weeks after DPC sensitization. Indicated treatment: therapeutic diphenylcyclopropenone sensitization with weekly scalp DPC. Total RNA was isolated from whole blood that had not been fractionated. This clonotype was picked up many times. Its target is not known. TCRdb reprocessed the RACE reads with MiXCR, giving one entry per CDR3 protein. The sample lists 69,000 or so distinct CDR3 sequences, 10% seen once, with roughly 6.8% in the top ten. There are 15 residues in the CDR3. Trimming took off 4 bases at V and 3 bases at J, with 14 bases between the two ends. CDR1 and CDR2 (germline): KGHDR, SFDVKD.

The input for sequencing was whole blood, taken in connection with sensitization to the hapten diphenylcyclopropenone (DPC). The clonotype originates from a woman aged 45 to 65 with alopecia areata. Some clones in this sample may be carry-over from other donors' samples. The chain carries TRBV24-1 and TRBJ2-5; D not resolved. The CDR3 nucleotides read TGTGCCACCAGTGACCCGGCACGACGAGAAGAGACCCAGTACTTC. Its translation: CATSDPARREETQYF.